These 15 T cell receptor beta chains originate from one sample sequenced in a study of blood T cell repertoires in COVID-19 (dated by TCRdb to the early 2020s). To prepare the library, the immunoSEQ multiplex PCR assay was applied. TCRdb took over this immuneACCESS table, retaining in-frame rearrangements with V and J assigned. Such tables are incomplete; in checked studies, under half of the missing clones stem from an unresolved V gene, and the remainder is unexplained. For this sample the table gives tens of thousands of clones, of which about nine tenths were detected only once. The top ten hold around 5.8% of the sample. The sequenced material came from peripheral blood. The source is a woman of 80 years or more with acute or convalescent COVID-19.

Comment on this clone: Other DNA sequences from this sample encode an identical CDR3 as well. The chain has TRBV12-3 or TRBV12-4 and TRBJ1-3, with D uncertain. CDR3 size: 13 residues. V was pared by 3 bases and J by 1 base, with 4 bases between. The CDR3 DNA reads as TGTGCCAGCAGTTTTCGGTCTGGAAACACCATATATTTT. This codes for CASSFRSGNTIYF.

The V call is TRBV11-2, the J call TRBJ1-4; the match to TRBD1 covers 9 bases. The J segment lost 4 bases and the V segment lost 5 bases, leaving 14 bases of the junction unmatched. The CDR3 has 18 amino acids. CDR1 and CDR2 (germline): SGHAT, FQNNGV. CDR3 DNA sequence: TGTGCCAGCAGCCCCCGGGCCGGGACAGGGTCGGGTAATGAAAAACTGTTTTTT. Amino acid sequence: CASSPRAGTGSGNEKLFF.

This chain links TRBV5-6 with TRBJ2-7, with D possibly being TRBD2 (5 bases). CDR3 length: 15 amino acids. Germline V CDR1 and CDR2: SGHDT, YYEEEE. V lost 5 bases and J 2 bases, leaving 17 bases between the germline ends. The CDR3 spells CASRLQPRGTYEQYF. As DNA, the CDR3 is TGTGCCAGCAGGTTACAACCCCGGGGTACCTACGAGCAGTACTTC.

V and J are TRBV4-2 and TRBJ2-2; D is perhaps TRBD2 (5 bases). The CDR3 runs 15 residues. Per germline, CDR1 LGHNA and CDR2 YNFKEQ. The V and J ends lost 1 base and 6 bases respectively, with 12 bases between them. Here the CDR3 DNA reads TGTGCCAGCAGCCAAGCCGACTACACGGCCGGGGAGCTGTTTTTT. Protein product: CASSQADYTAGELFF.

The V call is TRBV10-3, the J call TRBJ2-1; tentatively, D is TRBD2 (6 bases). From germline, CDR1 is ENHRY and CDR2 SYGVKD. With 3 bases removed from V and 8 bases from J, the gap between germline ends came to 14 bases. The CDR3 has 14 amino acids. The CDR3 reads CAISERLVVDEQFF. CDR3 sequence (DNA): TGTGCCATCAGTGAAAGACTAGTCGTCGATGAGCAGTTCTTC.

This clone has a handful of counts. The chain's CDR3 is CASSSVGLEGETQYF. The DNA for the CDR3 is TGTGCCAGCAGCTCGGTCGGACTTGAGGGAGAGACCCAGTACTTC. The V call is TRBV7-9, the J call TRBJ2-5; a weak D match, TRBD2 (5 bases). Germline V lookup: CDR1 SEHNR, CDR2 FQNEAQ (reference sequence). Trimming pared 4 bases from V and 4 bases from J, leaving 16 bases between. The CDR3 extends over 15 amino acids.

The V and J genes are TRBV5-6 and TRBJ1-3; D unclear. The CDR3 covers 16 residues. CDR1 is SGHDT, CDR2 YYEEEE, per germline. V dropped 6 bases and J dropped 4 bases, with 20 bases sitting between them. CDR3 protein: CASMESGRERGNTIYF. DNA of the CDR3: TGTGCCAGCATGGAAAGTGGACGGGAACGAGGAAACACCATATATTTT.

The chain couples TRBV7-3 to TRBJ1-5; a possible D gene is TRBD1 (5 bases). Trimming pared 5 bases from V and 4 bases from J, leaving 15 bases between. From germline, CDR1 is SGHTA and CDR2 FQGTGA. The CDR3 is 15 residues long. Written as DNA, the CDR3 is TGTGCCAGCAGCCCCCGGAGGGGTGGGAATCAGCCCCAGCATTTT. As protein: CASSPRRGGNQPQHF.

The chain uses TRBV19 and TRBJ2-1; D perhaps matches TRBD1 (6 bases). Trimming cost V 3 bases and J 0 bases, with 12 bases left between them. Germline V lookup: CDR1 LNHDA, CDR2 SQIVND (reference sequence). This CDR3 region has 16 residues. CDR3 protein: CASSILGALSYNEQFF. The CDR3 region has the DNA TGTGCCAGTAGTATTTTGGGGGCACTCTCCTACAATGAGCAGTTCTTC.

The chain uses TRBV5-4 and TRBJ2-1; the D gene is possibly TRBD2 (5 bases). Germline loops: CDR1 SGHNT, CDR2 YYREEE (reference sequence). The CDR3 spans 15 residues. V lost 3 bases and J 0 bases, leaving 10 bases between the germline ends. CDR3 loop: CASSSRGSSYNEQFF. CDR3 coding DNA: TGTGCCAGCAGCTCTCGGGGAAGCTCCTACAATGAGCAGTTCTTC. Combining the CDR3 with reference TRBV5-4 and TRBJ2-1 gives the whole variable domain ETGVTQSPTHLIKTRGQQVTLRCSSQSGHNTVSWYQQALGQGPQFIFQYYREEENGRGNFPPRFSGLQFPNYSSELNVNALELDDSALYLCASSSRGSSYNEQFFGPGTRLTVL.

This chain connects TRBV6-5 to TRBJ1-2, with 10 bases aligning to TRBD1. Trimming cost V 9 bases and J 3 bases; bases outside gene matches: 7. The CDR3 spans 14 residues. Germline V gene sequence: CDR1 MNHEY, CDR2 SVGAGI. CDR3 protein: CASRPTGGYYGYTF. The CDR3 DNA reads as TGTGCCAGTAGACCGACAGGGGGCTACTATGGCTACACCTTC.

CDR3 in DNA: TGTGCCAGCAGTTACGGGGGGGCTCAACCCCTCTACGAGCAGTACTTC. It encodes CASSYGGAQPLYEQYF. The V call is TRBV6-6, the J call TRBJ2-7; TRBD2 is a possible D gene (7 bases). CDR1 is MNHNY and CDR2 is SVGAGI in the germline V gene (reference sequence). This CDR3 has 16 amino acids. V was trimmed by 2 bases and J by 3 bases, leaving 17 bases between them.

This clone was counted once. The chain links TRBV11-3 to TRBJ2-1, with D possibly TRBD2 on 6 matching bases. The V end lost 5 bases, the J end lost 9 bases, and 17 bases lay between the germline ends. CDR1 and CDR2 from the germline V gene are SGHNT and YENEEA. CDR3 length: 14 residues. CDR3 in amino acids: CASSVEGGVVEQFF. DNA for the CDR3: TGTGCCAGCAGCGTGGAGGGTGGGGTCGTTGAGCAGTTCTTC. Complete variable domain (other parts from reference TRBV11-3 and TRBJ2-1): EAGVVQSPRYKIIEKKQPVAFWCNPISGHNTLYWYLQNLGQGPELLIRYENEEAVDDSQLPKDRFSAERLKGVDSTLKIQPAELGDSAVYLCASSVEGGVVEQFFGPGTRLTVL.

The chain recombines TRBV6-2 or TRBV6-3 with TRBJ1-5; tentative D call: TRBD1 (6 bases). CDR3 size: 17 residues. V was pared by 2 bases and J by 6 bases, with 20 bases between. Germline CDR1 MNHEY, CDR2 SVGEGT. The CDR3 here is CASSYASTGFSFQPQHF. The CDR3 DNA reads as TGTGCCAGCAGTTACGCAAGCACAGGGTTTTCATTTCAGCCCCAGCATTTT.

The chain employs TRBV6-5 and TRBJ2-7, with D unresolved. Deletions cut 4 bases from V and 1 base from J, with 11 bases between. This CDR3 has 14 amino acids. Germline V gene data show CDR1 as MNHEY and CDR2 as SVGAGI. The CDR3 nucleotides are TGTGCCAGCAGTTGGCAGTTCGCATCCTACGAGCAGTACTTC. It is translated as CASSWQFASYEQYF.